This entry describes one TCR beta chain. The source of the sample is a study of CD8 T cells in Susac syndrome. When the RNA was reverse transcribed, random hexamers were used with an input of roughly 0.45 to 1 ug. The CDR3 of TCR beta was amplified by immunoSEQ multiplex PCR across 54 Vbeta and 13 Jbeta. TCRdb re-derived calls from the immunoSEQ multiplex PCR reads in MiXCR, one entry per CDR3 protein. Among around 300,000 distinct CDR3 sequences, over 75% were seen once, and the ten largest hold approximately 0.2%. Germline V gives CDR1 SGHVS, CDR2 FNYEAQ. The CDR3 runs 14 residues. V was pared by 5 bases and J by 4 bases, with 14 bases between.

The chain recombines TRBV7-6 with TRBJ1-2, with D uncertain. The clonotype was recovered from a human donor with multiple sclerosis. The sample taken for sequencing was CD8+ T cells from PBMCs. The CDR3 sequence: CASSPPGTVYGYTF. The CDR3 nucleotides read TGTGCCAGCAGCCCCCCCGGTACGGTCTATGGCTACACCTTC.